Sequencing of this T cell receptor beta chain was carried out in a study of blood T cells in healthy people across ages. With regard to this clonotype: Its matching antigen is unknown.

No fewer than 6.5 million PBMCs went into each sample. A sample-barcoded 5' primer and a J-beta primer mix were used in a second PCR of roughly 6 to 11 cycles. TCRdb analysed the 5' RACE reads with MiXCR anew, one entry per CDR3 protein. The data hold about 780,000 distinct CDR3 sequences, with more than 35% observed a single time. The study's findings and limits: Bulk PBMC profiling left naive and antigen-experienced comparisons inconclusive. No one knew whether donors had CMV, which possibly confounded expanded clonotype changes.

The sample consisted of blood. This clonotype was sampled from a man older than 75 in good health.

The CDR3 DNA reads as TGTGCCAGCAGCCAAGTAGGGTGGGCAGGGAATTTGCCCCAGCATTTT. Its translation is CASSQVGWAGNLPQHF. This chain links TRBV3-1 with TRBJ1-5; D is perhaps TRBD1 (5 bases). This CDR3 contains 16 residues. V dropped 1 base and J dropped 9 bases, with 19 bases sitting between them. CDR1 and CDR2 from the germline V gene are LGHDT and YNNKEL (reference sequence).